This T cell receptor beta chain was sequenced during a study of post-analysis software for immune sequencing data. Remarks on this clonotype: Its cognate antigen is unknown.

Unique-molecular-identifier-tagged TCR beta cDNA libraries were used. TCRdb reprocessed the PCR reads with MiXCR, giving one entry per CDR3 protein. This sample carries about 160,000 distinct CDR3 sequences, 35% to 40% of them seen once, and the ten largest clones take 25% to 30%. Germline values: CDR1 SGDLS, CDR2 YYNGEE. V was pared by 3 bases and J by 7 bases, with 11 bases between. The CDR3 is made up of 13 amino acids. Study findings and constraints: The study found significantly lower normalized Chao1 diversity in multiple sclerosis patients than in controls.

This TCR came from a girl between 5 and 17 years old with multiple sclerosis. The chain is built from TRBV9 and TRBJ1-5; D is ambiguous. This sample comprised blood, obtained after autologous hematopoietic stem cell transplantation. The DNA for the CDR3 is TGTGCCAGCAGCGCTGCAGGAGCCCAGCCCCAGCATTTT. This codes for CASSAAGAQPQHF.